One and the same sample provided the 20 T cell receptor beta chains below, sequenced in a study of T cell responses to AZD1222 COVID-19 vaccine. Assay used: immunoSEQ multiplex PCR; TCRdb lists only in-frame clones, some missing. The sample lists about 93,000 clones, roughly 91% occurring once. Sequencing was performed on peripheral blood, taken on day 0 of MenACWY control vaccination. Every receptor here comes from an adult in good health.

The genes are TRBV12-5 and TRBJ1-6; 7 nucleotides align to TRBD1. CDR1 and CDR2 (germline): LGHNT, FRNRAP. V was clipped by 0 bases and J by 0 bases; unmatched bases: 14. This CDR3 spans 21 amino acids. In DNA form, the CDR3 reads TGTGCTAGTGGTTTGGTCAGCCAGGGGGGACCCTCGAGCTCCTATAATTCACCCCTCCACTTT. It encodes CASGLVSQGGPSSSYNSPLHF. Full variable domain (missing parts from reference TRBV12-5 and TRBJ1-6): DARVTQTPRHKVTEMGQEVTMRCQPILGHNTVFWYRQTMMQGLELLAYFRNRAPLDDSGMPKDRFSAEMPDATLATLKIQPSEPRDSAVYFCASGLVSQGGPSSSYNSPLHFGNGTRLTVT.

This chain connects TRBV4-3 to TRBJ1-3; 7 bases fit TRBD1. CDR1 and CDR2 from the germline V gene are LGHNA and YSLEER. The V and J ends lost 0 bases and 2 bases, in that order; junction bases with no gene match: 7. CDR3 size: 17 residues. CDR3 in amino acids: CASSQDKGGSTGNTIYF. DNA for the CDR3: TGCGCCAGCAGCCAAGATAAAGGGGGCTCCACTGGAAACACCATATATTTT.

This clone was counted a single time. The V and J genes are TRBV6-5 and TRBJ2-7, with 8 bases matching TRBD1. The CDR3 covers 14 residues. J gave up 4 bases and V 6 bases, and 8 bases lay outside the gene matches. From germline, CDR1 is MNHEY and CDR2 SVGAGI. The CDR3 nucleotides are TGTGCCAGCAGAAGGACAGGGAATAGGTACGAGCAGTACTTC. Its protein product is CASRRTGNRYEQYF.

This clone is termed medium-sized. This chain links TRBV7-9 with TRBJ2-7; D is unresolved. The V end lost 3 bases, the J end lost 0 bases, and 9 bases lay between the germline ends. The CDR3 runs to 14 residues. Germline values: CDR1 SEHNR, CDR2 FQNEAQ (reference sequence). CDR3 nucleotides: TGTGCCAGCAGCTTCCAAACAGCCTCCTACGAGCAGTACTTC. Translating it yields CASSFQTASYEQYF.

V gene TRBV7-2 combines with J gene TRBJ2-2; no clear D gene. Germline values: CDR1 SGHTA, CDR2 FQGNSA. This CDR3 has 14 amino acids. V lost 8 bases, J lost 3 bases, and 13 bases lay in between. CDR3 DNA sequence: TGTGCCAGCGTCGAGTGGGCGGACACCGGGGAGCTGTTTTTT. Protein: CASVEWADTGELFF.

V and J are TRBV7-8 and TRBJ2-3; 9 bases are a match to TRBD2. The germline gives CDR1 SGHVS, CDR2 FQNEAQ. With 5 bases clipped from V and 0 bases from J, the junction kept 9 bases outside the gene matches. The CDR3 is 17 amino acids. This chain's CDR3 is CASSPFSGGISTDTQYF. DNA for the CDR3: TGTGCCAGCAGCCCCTTTAGCGGGGGCATTAGCACAGATACGCAGTATTTT.

This clone was observed a single time. This chain joins TRBV27 and TRBJ2-7; a weak D match, TRBD2 (6 bases). V was shortened by 4 bases and J by 1 base, with 17 bases between the two germline ends. This CDR3 is built from 16 residues. Looked up from germline, CDR1 is MNHEY and CDR2 is SMNVEV (reference sequence). The CDR3 DNA reads TGTGCCAGCAGTTCAGGGCTCCCCGGGACTTCCTACGAGCAGTACTTC. Amino acid sequence: CASSSGLPGTSYEQYF.

This chain connects TRBV9 to TRBJ2-1, with D tentatively TRBD2 (5 bases). The V and J ends lost 0 bases and 4 bases respectively, with 11 bases between them. The CDR3 loop spans 15 amino acids. Germline V CDR1 and CDR2: SGDLS, YYNGEE. CDR3 bases: TGTGCCAGCAGCGTAGACGGGGTGGAGTACAATGAGCAGTTCTTC. Its translation: CASSVDGVEYNEQFF.

This CDR3 is CSARRELFF. The CDR3 bases are TGCAGTGCAAGAAGGGAGCTGTTTTTT. J is TRBJ2-2 and V is TRBV20-1; no definite D call. Trimming removed 6 bases from V and 9 bases from J, with 5 bases in between. The CDR3 sequence is 9 residues long. In germline, CDR1 is DFQATT, CDR2 SNEGSKA (reference sequence).

The DNA of the CDR3 is TGCAGCGGCCTAGCCGGAAACGGCTACACCTTC. It codes for CSGLAGNGYTF. The chain uses TRBV29-1 and TRBJ1-2; D is uncertain. This CDR3 is 11 amino acids long. Germline V gene data show CDR1 as SQVTM and CDR2 as ANQGSEA. Trimming removed 7 bases at V and 8 bases at J, with 14 bases between.

The chain joins TRBV6-5 to TRBJ1-5; D is undetermined. This CDR3 is built from 14 residues. V lost 5 bases, J lost 0 bases, and 8 bases lay in between. From germline, CDR1 is MNHEY and CDR2 SVGAGI. The CDR3 DNA follows: TGTGCCAGCAGTACGATTGATAGCAATCAGCCCCAGCATTTT. This translates into CASSTIDSNQPQHF.

The chain combines TRBV14 with TRBJ2-1; D call uncertain. V was clipped by 4 bases and J by 2 bases, with 9 bases between them. The CDR3 loop spans 14 amino acids. The germline gives CDR1 SGHDN, CDR2 FVKESK. The CDR3 protein is CASSLRTTYNEQFF. As DNA, the CDR3 is TGTGCCAGCAGCCTCCGGACCACCTACAATGAGCAGTTCTTC.

The gene calls are TRBV15 and TRBJ2-5, with D possibly TRBD1 on 5 matching bases. The CDR3 has 12 residues. The V gene's germline CDR1 is LNHNV and CDR2 YYDKDF (reference sequence). Between the trimmed V and J ends, which lost 0 bases and 13 bases, there was a span of 12 bases. The CDR3 DNA sequence: TGTGCCACCAGCAGAGAAGTGGGGCTCACGTACTTC. Translating gives CATSREVGLTYF.

The V and J genes are TRBV5-6 and TRBJ2-6; 7 bases fit TRBD1. V shed 3 bases, J shed 2 bases, and the junction held 2 bases outside the gene matches. Germline V gene sequence: CDR1 SGHDT, CDR2 YYEEEE. The CDR3 totals 15 residues. The CDR3 loop reads CASSWTGAGANVLTF. The CDR3 region has the DNA TGTGCCAGCAGCTGGACAGGTGCTGGGGCCAACGTCCTGACTTTC. Together with reference TRBV5-6 and TRBJ2-6, the CDR3 gives the full variable domain: DAGVTQSPTHLIKTRGQQVTLRCSPKSGHDTVSWYQQALGQGPQFIFQYYEEEERQRGNFPDRFSGHQFPNYSSELNVNALLLGDSALYLCASSWTGAGANVLTFGAGSRLTVL.

The CDR3 DNA follows: TGTGCCAGCAGCTTTGCGGGGGGCTACGAAGGAAATGAGCAGTTCTTC. Its translation is CASSFAGGYEGNEQFF. The genes are TRBV5-4 and TRBJ2-1; 8 positions agree with TRBD2. Germline-derived CDR1 and CDR2 are SGHNT and YYREEE (reference sequence). The CDR3 consists of 16 residues. With V trimmed by 2 bases and J by 7 bases, 11 bases remained unmatched.

This clone came up a few times. The chain is built from TRBV4-2 and TRBJ2-5; D gene unclear. The V end was cut by 0 bases, the J end by 5 bases, with 4 bases between. Germline V lookup: CDR1 LGHNA, CDR2 YNFKEQ. The length of the CDR3 is 12 residues. The CDR3 DNA follows: TGTGCCAGCAGCCAAGATATGGAGACCCAGTACTTC. Translating gives CASSQDMETQYF.

This clone was seen once. The chain carries TRBV12-3 or TRBV12-4 and TRBJ1-2; 7 nucleotides align to TRBD1. Losses at the gene ends were 5 bases for V and 4 bases for J; bases not matched to a gene: 4. The CDR3 is made up of 13 amino acids. CDR3 sequence: CASSAGQSYGYTF. DNA of the CDR3: TGTGCCAGCAGTGCGGGACAGAGCTATGGCTACACCTTC.

The V and J genes are TRBV6-5 and TRBJ2-7, with 7 positions matching TRBD2. Trimming took 0 bases from V and 1 from J; bases not matched to a gene: 3. In germline, CDR1 is MNHEY, CDR2 SVGAGI. The CDR3 runs to 15 residues. CDR3 residues: CASSYSAGVSYEQYF. Here the CDR3 DNA reads TGTGCCAGCAGTTACTCTGCGGGGGTATCCTACGAGCAGTACTTC.

The chain has TRBV3-1 (or the pseudogene TRBV3-2) and TRBJ2-3, with 10 bases aligning to TRBD2. Germline-derived CDR1 and CDR2 are LGHDT and YNNKEL (reference sequence). The length of the CDR3 is 17 residues. The V gene end was trimmed by 0 bases and the J gene end by 0 bases; junction bases not matched to a gene: 3. The CDR3 nucleotides read TGTGCCAGCAGCCAAGATCGACTAGCGGGTAGCACAGATACGCAGTATTTT. The encoded protein is CASSQDRLAGSTDTQYF.

The chain employs TRBV7-2 and TRBJ1-4; 7 positions agree with TRBD1. This CDR3 has 15 amino acids. Germline-derived CDR1 and CDR2 are SGHTA and FQGNSA. V shed 3 bases and J 4 bases; nucleotides not matched to a gene: 5. The CDR3 sequence is CASSFQGGRNEKLFF. Here the CDR3 DNA reads TGTGCCAGCAGCTTCCAGGGGGGCCGTAATGAAAAACTGTTTTTT.